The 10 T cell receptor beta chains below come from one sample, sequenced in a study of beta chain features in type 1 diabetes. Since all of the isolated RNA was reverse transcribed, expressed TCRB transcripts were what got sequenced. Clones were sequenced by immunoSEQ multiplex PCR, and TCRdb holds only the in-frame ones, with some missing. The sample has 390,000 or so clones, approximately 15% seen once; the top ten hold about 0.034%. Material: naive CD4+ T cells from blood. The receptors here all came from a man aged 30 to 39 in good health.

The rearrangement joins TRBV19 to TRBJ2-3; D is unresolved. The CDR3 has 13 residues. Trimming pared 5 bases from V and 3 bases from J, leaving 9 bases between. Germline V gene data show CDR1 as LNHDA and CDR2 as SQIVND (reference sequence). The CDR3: CASSAIMTDTQYF. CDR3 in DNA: TGTGCCAGTAGTGCGATAATGACAGATACGCAGTATTTT.

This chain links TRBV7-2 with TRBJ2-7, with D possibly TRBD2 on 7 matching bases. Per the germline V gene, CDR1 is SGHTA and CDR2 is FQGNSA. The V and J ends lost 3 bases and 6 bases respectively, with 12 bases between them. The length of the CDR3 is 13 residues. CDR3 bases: TGTGCCAGCAGCTTTCGGGGGGCGGCCGAGCAGTACTTC. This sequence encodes CASSFRGAAEQYF.

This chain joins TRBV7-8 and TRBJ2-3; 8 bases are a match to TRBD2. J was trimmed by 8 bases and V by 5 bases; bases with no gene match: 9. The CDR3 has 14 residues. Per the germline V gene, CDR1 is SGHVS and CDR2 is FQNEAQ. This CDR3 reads CASSLLAAGGTQYF. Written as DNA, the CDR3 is TGTGCCAGCAGCCTACTAGCGGCCGGGGGTACGCAGTATTTT.

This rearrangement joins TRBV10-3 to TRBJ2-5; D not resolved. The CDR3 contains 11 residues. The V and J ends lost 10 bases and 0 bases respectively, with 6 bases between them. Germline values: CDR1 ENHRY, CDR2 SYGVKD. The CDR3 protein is CATQYQETQYF. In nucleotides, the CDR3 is TGTGCCACACAGTACCAAGAGACCCAGTACTTC.

The chain's CDR3 is CASSVGTSGGADTQYF. DNA of the CDR3: TGTGCCAGCAGCGTTGGGACTAGCGGGGGGGCAGATACGCAGTATTTT. V is TRBV9 and J is TRBJ2-3; the match to TRBD2 covers 16 bases. The V segment lost 2 bases and the J segment 4 bases; nucleotides outside the gene matches: 1. This CDR3 comprises 16 residues. The V gene's germline CDR1 is SGDLS and CDR2 YYNGEE.

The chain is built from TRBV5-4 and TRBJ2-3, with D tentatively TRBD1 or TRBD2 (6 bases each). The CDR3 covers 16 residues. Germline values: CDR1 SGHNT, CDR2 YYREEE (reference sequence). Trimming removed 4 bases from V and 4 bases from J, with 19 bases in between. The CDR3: CASSHPRGLGADTQYF. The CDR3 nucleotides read TGTGCCAGCAGCCACCCCAGGGGACTGGGGGCAGATACGCAGTATTTT.

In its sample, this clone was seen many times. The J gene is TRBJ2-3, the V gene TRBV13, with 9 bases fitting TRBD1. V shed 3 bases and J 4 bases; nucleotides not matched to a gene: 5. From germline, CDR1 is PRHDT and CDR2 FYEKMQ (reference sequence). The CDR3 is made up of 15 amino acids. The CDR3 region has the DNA TGTGCCAGCAGCTTCCACAGGGGGCAGGCAGATACGCAGTATTTT. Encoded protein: CASSFHRGQADTQYF.

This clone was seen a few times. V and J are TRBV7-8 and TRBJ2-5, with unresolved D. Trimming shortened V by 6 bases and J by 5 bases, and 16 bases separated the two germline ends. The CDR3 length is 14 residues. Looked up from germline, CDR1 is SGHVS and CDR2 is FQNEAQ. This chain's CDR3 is CASSLQTIMETQYF. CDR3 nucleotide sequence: TGTGCCAGCAGTTTGCAGACCATTATGGAGACCCAGTACTTC.

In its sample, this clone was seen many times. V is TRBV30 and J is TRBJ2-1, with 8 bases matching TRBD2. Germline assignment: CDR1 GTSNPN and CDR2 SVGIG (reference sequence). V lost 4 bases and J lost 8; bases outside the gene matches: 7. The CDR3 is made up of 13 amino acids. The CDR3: CAWTGGRKDEQFF. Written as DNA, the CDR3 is TGTGCCTGGACGGGCGGGAGGAAAGATGAGCAGTTCTTC.

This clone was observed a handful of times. The CDR3 loop is CASSAGTGAGYTF. Here the CDR3 DNA reads TGTGCCAGCAGCGCCGGGACAGGGGCTGGCTACACCTTC. This chain joins TRBV7-9 and TRBJ1-2, with TRBD1 matching over 10 bases. The CDR3 loop spans 13 amino acids. J was trimmed by 7 bases and V by 5 bases; bases with no gene match: 4. Per the germline V gene, CDR1 is SEHNR and CDR2 is FQNEAQ (reference sequence).